The T cell receptor (beta chain) under discussion was sequenced for a study of CD8 T cells in ankylosing spondylitis. Points from the study as a whole: Matched ankylosing spondylitis synovial fluid reportedly contained a significantly enriched population of disease-linked clones. Apparently characteristic of ankylosing spondylitis blood was a TCR beta motif (roughly 8 highly homologous variants).

V lost 6 bases to trimming and J lost 0 bases, with 15 bases between them. The CDR3 runs to 16 residues. TCRdb reanalysed the 5' RACE reads using MiXCR and keeps one entry per CDR3 protein. This table has around 890,000 distinct CDR3 sequences, approximately 12% appearing once. In its sample, this clonotype was seen a few times. The target antigen is unknown. Specimen: blood, either unsorted or a sorted T cell fraction (not recorded which). This chain joins TRBV12-3 or TRBV12-4 and TRBJ1-3, with D maybe TRBD1 (5 bases). The receptor comes from a male donor with ankylosing spondylitis. The CDR3 DNA reads as TGTGCCAGCAGGTTGGGGGAGAACCTCTCTGGAAACACCATATATTTT. The encoded protein is CASRLGENLSGNTIYF.